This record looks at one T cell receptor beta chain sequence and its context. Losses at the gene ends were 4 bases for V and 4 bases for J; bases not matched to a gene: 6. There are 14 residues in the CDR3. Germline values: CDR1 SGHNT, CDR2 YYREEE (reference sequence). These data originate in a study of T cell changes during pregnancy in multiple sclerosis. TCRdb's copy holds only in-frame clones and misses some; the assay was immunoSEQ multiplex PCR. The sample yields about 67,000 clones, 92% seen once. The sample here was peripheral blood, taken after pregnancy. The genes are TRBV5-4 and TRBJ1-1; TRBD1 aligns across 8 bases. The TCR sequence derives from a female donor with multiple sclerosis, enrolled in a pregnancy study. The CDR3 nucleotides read TGTGCCAGCAGCCTAAAGACAGGGGTCACTGAAGCTTTCTTT. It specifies CASSLKTGVTEAFF.